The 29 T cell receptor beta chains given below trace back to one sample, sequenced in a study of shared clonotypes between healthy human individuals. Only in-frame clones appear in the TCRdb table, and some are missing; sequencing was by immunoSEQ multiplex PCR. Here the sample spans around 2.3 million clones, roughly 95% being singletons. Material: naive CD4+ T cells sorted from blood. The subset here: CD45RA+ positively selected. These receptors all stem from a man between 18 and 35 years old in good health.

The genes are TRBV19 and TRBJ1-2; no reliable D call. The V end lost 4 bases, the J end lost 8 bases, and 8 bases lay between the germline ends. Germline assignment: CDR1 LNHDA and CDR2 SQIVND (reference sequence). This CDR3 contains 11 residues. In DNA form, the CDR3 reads TGTGCCAGTAGTAGAGAACGCGGCTACACCTTC. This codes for CASSRERGYTF.

In nucleotides, the CDR3 is TGTGCCAGCAGTGAAGGCGGACAGGGTACTTCACCCCTCCACTTT. Amino acid sequence: CASSEGGQGTSPLHF. V gene TRBV6-1 combines with J gene TRBJ1-6; 8 nucleotides line up with TRBD1. The CDR3 sequence is 15 residues long. The ends lost 1 base at V and 9 bases at J; junction bases unmatched: 5. Germline V gene sequence: CDR1 MNHNS, CDR2 SASEGT.

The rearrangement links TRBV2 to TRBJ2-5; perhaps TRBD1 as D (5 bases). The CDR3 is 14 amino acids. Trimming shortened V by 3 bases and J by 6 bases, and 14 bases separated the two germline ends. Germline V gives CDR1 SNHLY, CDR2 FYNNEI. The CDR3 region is CASSEAGPPKTQYF. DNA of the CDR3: TGTGCCAGCAGTGAGGCAGGGCCCCCGAAGACCCAGTACTTC.

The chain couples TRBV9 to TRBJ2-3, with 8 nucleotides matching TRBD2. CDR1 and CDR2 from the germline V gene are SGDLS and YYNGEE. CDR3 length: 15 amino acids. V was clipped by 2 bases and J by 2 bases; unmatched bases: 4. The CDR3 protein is CASSVTGGLTDTQYF. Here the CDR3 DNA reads TGTGCCAGCAGCGTGACGGGAGGGCTCACAGATACGCAGTATTTT.

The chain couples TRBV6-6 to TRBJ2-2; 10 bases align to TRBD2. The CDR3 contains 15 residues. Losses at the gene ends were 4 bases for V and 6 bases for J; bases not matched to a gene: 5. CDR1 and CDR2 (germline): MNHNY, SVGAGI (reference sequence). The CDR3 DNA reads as TGTGCCAGCAGTTGGGGGACTAGCGTTCCCGGGGAGCTGTTTTTT. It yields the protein CASSWGTSVPGELFF.

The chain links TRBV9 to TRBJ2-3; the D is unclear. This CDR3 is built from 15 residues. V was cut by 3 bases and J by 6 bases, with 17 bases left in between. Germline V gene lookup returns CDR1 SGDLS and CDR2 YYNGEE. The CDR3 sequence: CASSGRALVTDTQYF. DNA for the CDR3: TGTGCCAGCAGCGGACGGGCGCTAGTAACCGATACGCAGTATTTT.

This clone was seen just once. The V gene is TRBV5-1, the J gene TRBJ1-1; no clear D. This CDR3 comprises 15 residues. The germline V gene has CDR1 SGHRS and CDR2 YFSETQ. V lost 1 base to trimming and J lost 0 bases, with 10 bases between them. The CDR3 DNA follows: TGCGCCAGCAGCTTGAACTCGGCTATGAACACTGAAGCTTTCTTT. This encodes CASSLNSAMNTEAFF.

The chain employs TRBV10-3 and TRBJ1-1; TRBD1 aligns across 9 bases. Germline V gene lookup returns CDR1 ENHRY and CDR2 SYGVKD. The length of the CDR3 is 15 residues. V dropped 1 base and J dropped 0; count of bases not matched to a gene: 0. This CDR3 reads CAISEWDRVNTEAFF. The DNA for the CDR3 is TGTGCCATCAGTGAGTGGGACAGGGTGAACACTGAAGCTTTCTTT.

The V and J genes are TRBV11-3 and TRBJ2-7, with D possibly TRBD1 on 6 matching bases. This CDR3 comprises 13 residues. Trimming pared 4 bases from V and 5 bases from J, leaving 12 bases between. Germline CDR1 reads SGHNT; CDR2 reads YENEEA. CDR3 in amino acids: CASSSGHRDEQYF. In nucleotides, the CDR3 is TGTGCCAGCAGCTCGGGACACCGTGACGAGCAGTACTTC.

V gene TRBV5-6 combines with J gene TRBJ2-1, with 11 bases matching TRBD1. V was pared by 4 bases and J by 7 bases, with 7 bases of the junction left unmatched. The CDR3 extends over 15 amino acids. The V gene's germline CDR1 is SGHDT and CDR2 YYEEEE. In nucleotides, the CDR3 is TGTGCCAGCAGCCCGGACAGGGGGCTGTTAAATGAGCAGTTCTTC. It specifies CASSPDRGLLNEQFF.

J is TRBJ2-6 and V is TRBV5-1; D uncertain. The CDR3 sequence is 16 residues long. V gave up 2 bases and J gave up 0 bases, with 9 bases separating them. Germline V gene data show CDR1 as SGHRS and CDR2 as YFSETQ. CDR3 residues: CASSFGRTSGANVLTF. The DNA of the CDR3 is TGCGCCAGCAGCTTCGGACGGACCTCTGGGGCCAACGTCCTGACTTTC.

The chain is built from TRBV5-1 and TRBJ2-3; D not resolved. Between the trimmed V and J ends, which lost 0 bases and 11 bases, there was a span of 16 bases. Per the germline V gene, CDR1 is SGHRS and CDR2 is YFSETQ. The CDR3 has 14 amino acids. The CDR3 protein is CASSLEGRQIGQYF. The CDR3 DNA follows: TGCGCCAGCAGCTTGGAAGGACGGCAGATCGGGCAGTATTTT.

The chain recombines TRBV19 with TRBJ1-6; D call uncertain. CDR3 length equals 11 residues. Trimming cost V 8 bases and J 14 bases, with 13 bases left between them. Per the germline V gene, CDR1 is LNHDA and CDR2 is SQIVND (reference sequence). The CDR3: CASRAASSLHF. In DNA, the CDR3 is TGTGCCAGTCGGGCGGCCTCGTCCCTCCACTTT.

CDR3 coding DNA: TGTGCCAGCAGCAAAACTAGCGGGGGAAACACCGGGGAGCTGTTTTTT. It codes for CASSKTSGGNTGELFF. The V and J genes are TRBV7-3 and TRBJ2-2; 11 nucleotides agree with TRBD2. V was pared by 5 bases and J by 2 bases, with 4 bases of the junction left unmatched. The germline CDR1 and CDR2 sequences are SGHTA and FQGTGA. The CDR3 is 16 residues long.

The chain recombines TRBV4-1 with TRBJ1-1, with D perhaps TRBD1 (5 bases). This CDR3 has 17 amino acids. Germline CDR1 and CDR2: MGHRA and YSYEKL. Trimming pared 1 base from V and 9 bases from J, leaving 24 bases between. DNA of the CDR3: TGCGCCAGCAGCCAAGCCCATGGTTTCGGGGGTTATCCCCAAGCTTTCTTT. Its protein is CASSQAHGFGGYPQAFF.

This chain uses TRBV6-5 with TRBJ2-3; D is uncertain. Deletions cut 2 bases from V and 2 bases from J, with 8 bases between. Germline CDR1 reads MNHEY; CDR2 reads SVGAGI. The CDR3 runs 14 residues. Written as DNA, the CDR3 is TGTGCCAGCAGTTACCACGAACCCACAGATACGCAGTATTTT. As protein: CASSYHEPTDTQYF.

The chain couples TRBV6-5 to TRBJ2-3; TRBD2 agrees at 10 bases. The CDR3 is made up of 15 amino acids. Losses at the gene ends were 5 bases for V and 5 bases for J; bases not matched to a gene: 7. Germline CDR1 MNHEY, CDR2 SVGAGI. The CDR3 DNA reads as TGTGCCAGCAGTCCCCTAGCGGGAGATAAAGATACGCAGTATTTT. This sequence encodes CASSPLAGDKDTQYF.

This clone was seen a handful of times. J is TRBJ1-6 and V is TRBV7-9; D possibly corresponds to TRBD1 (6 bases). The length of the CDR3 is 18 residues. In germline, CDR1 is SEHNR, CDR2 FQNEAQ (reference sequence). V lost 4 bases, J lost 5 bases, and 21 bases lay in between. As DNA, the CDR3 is TGTGCCAGCAGCTCCCTACAGATGAAACAGGGTCATAATTCACCCCTCCACTTT. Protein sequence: CASSSLQMKQGHNSPLHF.

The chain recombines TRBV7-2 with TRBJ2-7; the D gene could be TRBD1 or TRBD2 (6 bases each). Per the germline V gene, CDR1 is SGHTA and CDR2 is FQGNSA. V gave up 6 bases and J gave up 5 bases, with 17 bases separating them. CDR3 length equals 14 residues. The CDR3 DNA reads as TGTGCCAGCAGACTTTATGGGGGGCACAACGAGCAGTACTTC. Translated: CASRLYGGHNEQYF.

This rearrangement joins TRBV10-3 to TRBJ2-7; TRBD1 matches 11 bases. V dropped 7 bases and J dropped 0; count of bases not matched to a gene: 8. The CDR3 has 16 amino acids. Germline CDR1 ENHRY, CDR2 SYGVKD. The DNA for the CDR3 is TGTGCCATCACCCGGGACAGGGGGGCTCTCTCCTACGAGCAGTACTTC. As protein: CAITRDRGALSYEQYF.

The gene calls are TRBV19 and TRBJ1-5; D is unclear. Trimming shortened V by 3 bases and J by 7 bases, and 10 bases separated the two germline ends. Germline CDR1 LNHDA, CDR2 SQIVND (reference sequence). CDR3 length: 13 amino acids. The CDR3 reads CASSMSDLQPQHF. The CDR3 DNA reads TGTGCCAGTAGTATGTCCGACTTGCAGCCCCAGCATTTT.

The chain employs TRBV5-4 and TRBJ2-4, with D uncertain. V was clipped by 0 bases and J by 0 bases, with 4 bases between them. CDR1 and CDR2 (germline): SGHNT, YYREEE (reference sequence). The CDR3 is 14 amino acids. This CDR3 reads CASSLAAAKNIQYF. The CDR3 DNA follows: TGTGCCAGCAGCTTGGCCGCAGCCAAAAACATTCAGTACTTC. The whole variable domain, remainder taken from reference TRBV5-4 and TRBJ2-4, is ETGVTQSPTHLIKTRGQQVTLRCSSQSGHNTVSWYQQALGQGPQFIFQYYREEENGRGNFPPRFSGLQFPNYSSELNVNALELDDSALYLCASSLAAAKNIQYFGAGTRLSVL.

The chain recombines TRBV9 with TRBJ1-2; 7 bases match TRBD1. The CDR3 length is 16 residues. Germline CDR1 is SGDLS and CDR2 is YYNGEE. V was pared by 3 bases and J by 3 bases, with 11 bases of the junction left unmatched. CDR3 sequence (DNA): TGTGCCAGCAGCGCTACGCTTAGGGACAGAGACTATGGCTACACCTTC. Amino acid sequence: CASSATLRDRDYGYTF.

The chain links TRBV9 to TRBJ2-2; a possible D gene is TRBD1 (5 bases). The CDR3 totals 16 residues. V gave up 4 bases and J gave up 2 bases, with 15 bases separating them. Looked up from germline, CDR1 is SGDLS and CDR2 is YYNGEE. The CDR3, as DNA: TGTGCCAGCAGCCCTACTGACAGTAAAAACACCGGGGAGCTGTTTTTT. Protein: CASSPTDSKNTGELFF.

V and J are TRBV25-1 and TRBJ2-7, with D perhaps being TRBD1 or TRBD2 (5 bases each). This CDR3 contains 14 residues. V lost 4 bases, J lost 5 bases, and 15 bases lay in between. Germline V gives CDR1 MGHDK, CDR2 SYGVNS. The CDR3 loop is CASSAGTVHHEQYF. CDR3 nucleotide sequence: TGTGCCAGCAGTGCCGGGACGGTTCATCACGAGCAGTACTTC.

The DNA of the CDR3 is TGTGCCAGTAGCCTCGGCGGACATACGTCAGAGACCCAGTACTTC. Encoded protein: CASSLGGHTSETQYF. The J gene is TRBJ2-5, the V gene TRBV19; D is possibly TRBD1 (5 bases). V gave up 6 bases and J gave up 4 bases, with 18 bases separating them. This CDR3 has 15 residues. From germline, CDR1 is LNHDA and CDR2 SQIVND (reference sequence).

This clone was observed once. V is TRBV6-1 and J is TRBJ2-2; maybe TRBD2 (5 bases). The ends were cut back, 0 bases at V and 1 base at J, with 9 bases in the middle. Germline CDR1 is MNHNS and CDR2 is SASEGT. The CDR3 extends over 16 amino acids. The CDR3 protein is CASSEARGLNTGELFF. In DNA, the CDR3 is TGTGCCAGCAGTGAAGCCCGGGGTTTGAACACCGGGGAGCTGTTTTTT.

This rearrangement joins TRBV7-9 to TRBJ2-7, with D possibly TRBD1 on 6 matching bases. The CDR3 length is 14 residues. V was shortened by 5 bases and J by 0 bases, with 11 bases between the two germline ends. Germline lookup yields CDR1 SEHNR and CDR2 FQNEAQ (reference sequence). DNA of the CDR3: TGTGCCAGCAGCGAAGGGACATTCTCCTACGAGCAGTACTTC. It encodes CASSEGTFSYEQYF.

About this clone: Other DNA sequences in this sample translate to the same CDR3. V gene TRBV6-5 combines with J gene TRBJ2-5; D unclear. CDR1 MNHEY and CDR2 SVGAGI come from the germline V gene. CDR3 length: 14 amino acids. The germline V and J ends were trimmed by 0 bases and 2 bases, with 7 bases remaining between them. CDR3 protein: CASSYSMGQETQYF. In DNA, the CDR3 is TGTGCCAGCAGTTACTCCATGGGTCAAGAGACCCAGTACTTC.